This entry lists 17 T cell receptor beta chains sequenced from one sample in a study of OX40 agonist ivuxolimab in advanced cancers. Clones were sequenced by immunoSEQ multiplex PCR, and TCRdb holds only the in-frame ones, with some missing. The repertoire holds 73,000 or so clones, under 90% seen once, with approximately 2.6% in the top ten. Material: CD4+ or CD8+ T cells sorted from blood, obtained in a trial of the OX40 agonist ivuxolimab. All receptors derive from an adult with an advanced solid tumor such as melanoma, head and neck, liver or kidney cancer.

The chain carries TRBV6-6 and TRBJ2-3, with D possibly TRBD2 on 6 matching bases. Germline CDR1 reads MNHNY; CDR2 reads SVGAGI (reference sequence). Trimming removed 9 bases at V and 0 bases at J, with 13 bases between. There are 14 residues in the CDR3. The CDR3 DNA reads TGTGCCAGTCGCGGGCGGGGCAGCACAGATACGCAGTATTTT. Translated, it gives CASRGRGSTDTQYF.

The genes are TRBV7-2 and TRBJ1-5, with D unresolved. The CDR3 spans 14 residues. Germline V gene data show CDR1 as SGHTA and CDR2 as FQGNSA. Trimming stripped 8 bases from V and 0 bases from J, with 11 bases between. The CDR3 is CASRSDFSNQPQHF. The CDR3 DNA follows: TGTGCCAGCCGATCGGATTTTAGCAATCAGCCCCAGCATTTT.

The chain is built from TRBV15 and TRBJ2-5; 7 positions match TRBD2. Germline V gives CDR1 LNHNV, CDR2 YYDKDF (reference sequence). Trimming at V came to 0 bases and at J to 4 bases, leaving 2 bases not matched to a gene. There are 14 residues in the CDR3. The CDR3 bases are TGTGCCACCAGCAGAGATTTAGCGGGAGAGACCCAGTACTTC. This translates into CATSRDLAGETQYF.

The chain employs TRBV4-1 and TRBJ2-7; 8 bases fit TRBD1. Germline V gives CDR1 MGHRA, CDR2 YSYEKL. CDR3 size: 12 residues. Germline trimming cut 3 bases from V and 11 bases from J; bases unmatched to any gene: 6. DNA of the CDR3: TGCGCCAGCAGCCACGTGACAGGGGACGAGTACTTC. Its translation is CASSHVTGDEYF.

Only a few counts were recorded for this clone. The V and J genes are TRBV5-4 and TRBJ2-5, with unresolved D. V was cut by 4 bases and J by 5 bases, with 9 bases left in between. The CDR3 spans 12 residues. Germline V gene sequence: CDR1 SGHNT, CDR2 YYREEE (reference sequence). In nucleotides, the CDR3 is TGTGCCAGCAGCCCCGGCATGGAGACCCAGTACTTC. Protein product: CASSPGMETQYF.

The chain links TRBV30 to TRBJ2-2; the match to TRBD2 covers 7 bases. Germline V gene sequence: CDR1 GTSNPN, CDR2 SVGIG (reference sequence). The V and J ends lost 0 bases and 7 bases, in that order; junction bases with no gene match: 5. This CDR3 region has 14 residues. As DNA, the CDR3 is TGTGCCTGGAGTGTGGGGACTATGGGCGGGGAGCTGTTTTTT. Amino acids: CAWSVGTMGGELFF.

The chain combines TRBV25-1 with TRBJ1-1, with 9 bases aligning to TRBD1. This CDR3 comprises 13 residues. Trimming took 7 bases from V and 6 from J; bases not matched to a gene: 6. Looked up from germline, CDR1 is MGHDK and CDR2 is SYGVNS. The CDR3 is CASTGQGKAEAFF. The CDR3 DNA reads TGTGCCAGCACCGGACAGGGGAAAGCTGAAGCTTTCTTT.

This chain links TRBV28 with TRBJ2-2; D unclear. The V and J ends lost 3 bases and 1 base respectively, with 6 bases between them. CDR3 length: 14 amino acids. From germline, CDR1 is MDHEN and CDR2 SYDVKM. The CDR3: CASSLARNTGELFF. CDR3 DNA sequence: TGTGCCAGCAGTTTGGCTAGGAACACCGGGGAGCTGTTTTTT.

This chain links TRBV19 with TRBJ2-5; TRBD2 aligns across 11 bases. Germline trimming cut 1 base from V and 1 base from J; bases unmatched to any gene: 8. CDR3 length: 18 residues. Germline V gene sequence: CDR1 LNHDA, CDR2 SQIVND (reference sequence). The CDR3 DNA reads as TGTGCCAGTAGTATAGGACTAGCGGGGAGCCTCTTCCAAGAGACCCAGTACTTC. Translating gives CASSIGLAGSLFQETQYF. The whole variable domain, filled in from reference TRBV19 and TRBJ2-5, reads DGGITQSPKYLFRKEGQNVTLSCEQNLNHDAMYWYRQDPGQGLRLIYYSQIVNDFQKGDIAEGYSVSREKKESFPLTVTSAQKNPTAFYLCASSIGLAGSLFQETQYFGPGTRLLVL.

This CDR3 reads CASSLTAYGYTF. CDR3 bases: TGTGCCAGCAGCTTAACGGCCTATGGCTACACCTTC. The V and J genes are TRBV7-2 and TRBJ1-2, with D hard to call. CDR3 size: 12 residues. The germline V gene has CDR1 SGHTA and CDR2 FQGNSA. V was shortened by 2 bases and J by 4 bases, with 5 bases between the two germline ends.

This clone has a handful of counts. The chain carries TRBV19 and TRBJ1-1; maybe TRBD1 (6 bases). Trimming removed 3 bases at V and 5 bases at J, with 13 bases between. The CDR3 consists of 14 residues. CDR1 is LNHDA, CDR2 SQIVND, per germline (reference sequence). Here the CDR3 DNA reads TGTGCCAGTAGTATTCCACGGGGGCAGACTGAAGCTTTCTTT. This gives the protein CASSIPRGQTEAFF.

The chain uses TRBV15 and TRBJ2-2; unclear D gene. The length of the CDR3 is 18 residues. V lost 4 bases and J lost 0, with 18 bases in between. Germline CDR1 LNHNV, CDR2 YYDKDF (reference sequence). The CDR3, as DNA: TGTGCCACCAGCATTTACTCCCAGCCAAGACCGAACACCGGGGAGCTGTTTTTT. This encodes CATSIYSQPRPNTGELFF.

This chain uses TRBV11-3 with TRBJ2-1, with 14 bases that match TRBD2. Looked up from germline, CDR1 is SGHNT and CDR2 is YENEEA. Trimming removed 4 bases from V and 7 bases from J; junction bases left unmatched: 3. The length of the CDR3 is 15 residues. The CDR3 DNA follows: TGTGCCAGCAGCTCCCGACTAGCGGGAGGGAATGAGCAGTTCTTC. Amino acids: CASSSRLAGGNEQFF.

The V call is TRBV6-4, the J call TRBJ2-3; 8 nucleotides match TRBD2. Germline V CDR1 and CDR2: MRHNA, SNTAGT. The CDR3 has 16 residues. V lost 2 bases and J lost 0; bases outside the gene matches: 4. CDR3 region: CASSDVAGKSTDTQYF. In nucleotides, the CDR3 is TGTGCCAGCAGTGACGTAGCGGGGAAAAGCACAGATACGCAGTATTTT.

The chain couples TRBV18 to TRBJ1-1; TRBD1 agrees at 7 bases. The CDR3 has 16 amino acids. J was trimmed by 0 bases and V by 0 bases; bases with no gene match: 4. Germline CDR1 reads KGHSH; CDR2 reads LQKENI. The CDR3 nucleotides read TGTGCCAGCTCACCACCCTCAGGGGGAGTGAACACTGAAGCTTTCTTT. Its translation: CASSPPSGGVNTEAFF.

The rearrangement links TRBV7-2 to TRBJ1-1; 7 nucleotides line up with TRBD1. This CDR3 is built from 15 residues. With V trimmed by 4 bases and J by 4 bases, 9 bases remained unmatched. Germline CDR1 and CDR2: SGHTA and FQGNSA. The CDR3 loop reads CASSSEYRGGTEAFF. CDR3 in DNA: TGTGCCAGCAGCTCCGAGTACAGGGGAGGCACTGAAGCTTTCTTT.

This chain links TRBV5-1 with TRBJ2-2; D is perhaps TRBD2 (7 bases). Looked up from germline, CDR1 is SGHRS and CDR2 is YFSETQ. This CDR3 comprises 15 residues. V lost 4 bases and J lost 4, with 14 bases in between. Here the CDR3 reads CASSPLGGGTGELFF. The CDR3 DNA is TGCGCCAGCAGCCCGTTGGGAGGGGGCACCGGGGAGCTGTTTTTT.